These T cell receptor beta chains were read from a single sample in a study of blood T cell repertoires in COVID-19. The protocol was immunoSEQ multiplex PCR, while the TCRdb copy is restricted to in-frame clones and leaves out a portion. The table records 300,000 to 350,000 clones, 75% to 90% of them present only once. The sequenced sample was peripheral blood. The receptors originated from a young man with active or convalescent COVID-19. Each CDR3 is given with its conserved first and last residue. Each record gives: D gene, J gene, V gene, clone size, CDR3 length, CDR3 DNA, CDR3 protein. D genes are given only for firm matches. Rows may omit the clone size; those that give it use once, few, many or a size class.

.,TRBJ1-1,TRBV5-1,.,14,TGCGCCAGCAGCCCCTTTCAGGTAGGGGGTGAAGCTTTCTTT,CASSPFQVGGEAFF
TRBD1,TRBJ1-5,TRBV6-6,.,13,TGTGCCAGCAGAGGGACAGACAATCAGCCCCAGCATTTT,CASRGTDNQPQHF
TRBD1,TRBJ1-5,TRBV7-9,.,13,TGTGCCAGCAGCCAGGACAGGGGGGTGCCCCAGCATTTT,CASSQDRGVPQHF
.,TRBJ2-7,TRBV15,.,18,TGTGCCACCAGCAGACTTCCTCGGGCCCTCAGAGACAGCTACGAGCAGTACTTC,CATSRLPRALRDSYEQYF
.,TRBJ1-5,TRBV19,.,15,TGTGCCAGTAGTACCAACTGGGGCAGCAATCAGCCCCAGCATTTT,CASSTNWGSNQPQHF
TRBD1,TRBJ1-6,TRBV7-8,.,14,TGTGCCAGCAGCTATAGACAGGGAAAAGGACCCCTCCACTTT,CASSYRQGKGPLHF
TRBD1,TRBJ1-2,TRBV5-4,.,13,TGTGCCAGCAGCCCGGGACAGGGGTATGGCTACACCTTC,CASSPGQGYGYTF
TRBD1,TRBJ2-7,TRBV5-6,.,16,TGTGCCAGCAGCTTGGAAGGACAGGGGGCGTCTCACGAGCAGTACTTC,CASSLEGQGASHEQYF
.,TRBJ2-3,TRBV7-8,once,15,TGTGCCAGCAGCTTAACTGACAGCCACACAGATACGCAGTATTTT,CASSLTDSHTDTQYF
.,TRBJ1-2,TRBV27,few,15,TGTGCCAGCAGCGGGCCTGGACAAGCCAACTATGGCTACACCTTC,CASSGPGQANYGYTF
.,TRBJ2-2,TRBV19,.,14,TGTGCCAGTAGCCCGTTCGGGGGACCCGGGGAGCTGTTTTTT,CASSPFGGPGELFF
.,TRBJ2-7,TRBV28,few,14,TGTGCCAGCAGTCCCTCTTATAGCTCCTACGAGCAGTACTTC,CASSPSYSSYEQYF
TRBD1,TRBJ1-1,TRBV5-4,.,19,TGTGCCAGCAGCCGTTTGGCGGTCCCCCACAGGGGTTCGAACACTGAAGCTTTCTTT,CASSRLAVPHRGSNTEAFF
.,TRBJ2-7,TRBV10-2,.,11,TGCGCCAGCAGTAGAGGGTCTGAGCAGTACTTC,CASSRGSEQYF
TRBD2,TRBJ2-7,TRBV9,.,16,TGTGCCAGCAGCTCTAGCGGGGGAAGAGAATGGAACGAGCAGTACTTC,CASSSSGGREWNEQYF
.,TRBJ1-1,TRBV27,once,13,TGTGCCAGCAGTTGGGCCCTGAACACTGAAGCTTTCTTT,CASSWALNTEAFF
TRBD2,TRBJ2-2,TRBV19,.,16,TGTGCCAGTAGTAAACATAGCGGGGAAAGGGCCGGGGAGCTGTTTTTT,CASSKHSGERAGELFF
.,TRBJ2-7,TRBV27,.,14,TGTGCCAGCAGTCCAAACTTGGGCGCCTACGAGCAGTACTTC,CASSPNLGAYEQYF
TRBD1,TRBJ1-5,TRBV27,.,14,TGTGCCAGCAGCTTCGACAGGGGGCATCAGCCCCAGCATTTT,CASSFDRGHQPQHF
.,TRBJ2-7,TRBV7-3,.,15,TGTGCCAGCAGCTTATATGCGGGTCCTTCCTACGAGCAGTACTTC,CASSLYAGPSYEQYF
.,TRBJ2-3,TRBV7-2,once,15,TGTGCCAGCAGCTTAACCGGGACAAACCCAGATACGCAGTATTTT,CASSLTGTNPDTQYF
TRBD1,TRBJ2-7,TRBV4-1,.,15,TGCGCCAGCAGCCCTTACCTTGGGACAGAATACGAGCAGTACTTC,CASSPYLGTEYEQYF
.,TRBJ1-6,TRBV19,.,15,TGTGCCAGTAGTATAACTGGAGCGGTAAATTCACCCCTCCACTTT,CASSITGAVNSPLHF
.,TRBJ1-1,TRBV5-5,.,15,TGTGCCAGCAGCTTGGGACATCTGAAGAACACTGAAGCTTTCTTT,CASSLGHLKNTEAFF
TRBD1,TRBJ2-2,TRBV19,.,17,TGTGCCAGTAGTACCCACTGGGGGACAGGGGACACCGGGGAGCTGTTTTTT,CASSTHWGTGDTGELFF
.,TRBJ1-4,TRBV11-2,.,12,TGTGCCAGCAGCTACCACGGTGAAAAACTGTTTTTT,CASSYHGEKLFF
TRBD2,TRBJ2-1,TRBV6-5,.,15,TGTGCCAGCAGTTCCTCTCCGGGACTAGCAAATGAGCAGTTCTTC,CASSSSPGLANEQFF